This entry is about one T cell receptor (beta chain). Its antigen is still unknown. From each donor, an approximately 2.4 ml peripheral blood sample was drawn into PAXgene tubes and stored at -80 degrees C. Without any T cell sorting, total RNA was extracted from whole blood using the PAXgene blood miRNA kit on an automated QIAcube. Deep TCRalpha and TCRbeta repertoire profiling with unique molecular barcoding was performed on peripheral blood of monozygotic twin pairs concordant or discordant for inflammatory bowel disease. For every twin pair, smoking habits were documented, and each individual was categorised as a current, former or never smoker. This sample was taken from a study of monozygotic twins with inflammatory bowel disease (dated by TCRdb to about 2019). Describing the broader study: In total, approximately 30 monozygotic twin pairs made up the full study: 19 Danish pairs, all IBD-discordant, plus nine German pairs, of which four were IBD-concordant and five were IBD-discordant. The search for disease-associated traits relied mainly on comparing IBD patients with their genetically identical healthy co-twins within discordant pairs. Each individual had, on average, about 151 000 unique TCRalpha sequences and 181 000 unique TCRbeta sequences available for analysis. Overall study results and their limits: IBD patients had lower TCRbeta repertoire diversity, measured by the inverse Simpson index, than their healthy co-twins. Because patients received different immunosuppressive treatments, the repertoires may have picked up extra background noise and variability between individuals. Fewer clonotypes were shared with other individuals by IBD patients than by healthy twins, most markedly in patients showing signs of disease activity. No single strong signal or clonotype linked to IBD turned up in the results, so the idea that one exists was not supported. Different T cell subtypes could not be distinguished in the analysis. Repertoire similarity did not differ between concordant and discordant twins, possibly due to limited statistical power.

Library preparation employed 5' RACE. Each TCR library was prepared from around 3.5 ug of total RNA. For each sample, cDNA synthesis with SMARTScribe reverse transcriptase was split into eight separate reactions. During cDNA synthesis, template switching introduced unique molecular identifiers that contained a 6-nucleotide sample barcode. TCRalpha and TCRbeta cDNA was amplified by two nested PCRs of 16 and 9 cycles, with bead purification after each PCR. Before amplification, cDNA was treated with uracil DNA-glycosylase and purified using the QIAquick PCR purification kit. The second PCR was the step at which Illumina TruSeq-compatible adapters and sample-specific barcodes were added. TapeStation and Qubit were used to check library quality and concentration, and about 4.5 ng of each library was pooled. The pooled libraries were sequenced with 2 x 100 bp reads and custom sequencing primers on an Illumina HiSeq2500 single-index Rapid Run. Under the source paper's analysis protocol: UMI-based consensus assembly with MiGEC version 1.2.6 was used to correct PCR and sequencing errors. V(D)J alignment, clonotype assembly and CDR3 extraction were performed with MiXCR version 2.1.1. Gene usage, clonotype sharing and MAIT/NKT TCR abundance were normalised by analysing the top 1000, 10 000 and 20 000 clonotypes per sample. Diversity was computed as the inverse Simpson index with the vegan R package after downsampling to 27 000 UMIs. Paired Mann-Whitney U tests on discordant twin pairs were used, with Benjamini-Hochberg multiple-testing correction. TCRdb reprocessed the reads; each CDR3 protein sequence makes one entry, and DNA is unavailable. TCRdb, not the original authors, processed these V and J calls. The sample table includes over 90,000 distinct CDR3 sequences. Together, the top ten hold roughly 1.8% of the sample.

The origin of this receptor is a human donor with ulcerative colitis or Crohn's disease, or a healthy co-twin of an affected twin (not recorded which). Sequencing input: blood.

The CDR3 region has the sequence CASSLSSGVTDTQYF. The chain is assembled from TRBV5-1 and TRBJ2-3; without DNA, the TCRdb call of TRBD2 cannot be checked. From a lookup of the germline V gene, CDR1 and CDR2 are SGHRS and YFSETQ. From cysteine to phenylalanine, the CDR3 is 15 amino acids long. The coding DNA is unavailable. The CDR3, completed at both ends by the reference TRBV5-1 and TRBJ2-3 genes, gives the full variable domain KAGVTQTPRYLIKTRGQQVTLSCSPISGHRSVSWYQQTPGQGLQFLFEYFSETQRNKGNFPGRFSGRQFSNSRSEMNVSTLELGDSALYLCASSLSSGVTDTQYFGPGTRLTVL.